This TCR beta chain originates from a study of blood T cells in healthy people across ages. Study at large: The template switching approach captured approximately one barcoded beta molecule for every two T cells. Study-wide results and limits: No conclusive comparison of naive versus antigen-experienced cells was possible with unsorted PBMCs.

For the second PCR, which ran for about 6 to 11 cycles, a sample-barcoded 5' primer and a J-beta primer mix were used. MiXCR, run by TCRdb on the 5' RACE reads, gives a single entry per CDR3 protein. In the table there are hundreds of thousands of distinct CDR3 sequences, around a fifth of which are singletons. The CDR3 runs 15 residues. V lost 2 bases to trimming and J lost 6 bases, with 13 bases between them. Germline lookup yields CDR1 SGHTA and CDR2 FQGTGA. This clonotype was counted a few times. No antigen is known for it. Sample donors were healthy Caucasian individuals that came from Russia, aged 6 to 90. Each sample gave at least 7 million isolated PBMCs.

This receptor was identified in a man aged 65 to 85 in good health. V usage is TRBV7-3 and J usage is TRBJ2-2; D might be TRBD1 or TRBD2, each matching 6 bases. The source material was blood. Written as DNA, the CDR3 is TGTGCCAGCAGCTTACTGGGGGGCGTCTCCGGGGAGCTGTTTTTT. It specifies CASSLLGGVSGELFF.